The 9 T cell receptor beta chains presented below share a single source sample, sequenced in a study of T cells in Graves' hyperthyroidism and ophthalmopathy. Regions amplified from RNA transcripts were the TCR beta CDR3 regions. The TCR CDR3 first-round RT-PCR relied on the HTBI primer set. In TCRdb, the multiplex PCR reads were re-called with MiXCR into one record per CDR3 protein. The top ten clones hold about 9.1% of a sample with a few hundred thousand distinct CDR3 sequences, about 13% of them seen once. Material for sequencing was blood. Receptors originate from a young woman with Graves' hyperthyroidism.

This rearrangement joins TRBV14 to TRBJ2-3; D uncertain. Trimming left V 1 base short and J 5 bases short, with 4 bases between. Germline loops: CDR1 SGHDN, CDR2 FVKESK. The CDR3 loop spans 12 amino acids. The CDR3 region is CASSQGIDTQYF. The CDR3 DNA is TGTGCCAGCAGCCAAGGCATAGATACGCAGTATTTT.

At least ten counts were recorded for this clonotype. The genes are TRBV2 and TRBJ1-3; D is uncertain. Trimming cost V 8 bases and J 0 bases, with 11 bases left between them. The CDR3 runs to 14 residues. CDR1 is SNHLY and CDR2 is FYNNEI in the germline V gene. CDR3 nucleotide sequence: TGTGCCAGCGAAGTGGGGTTCTCTGGAAACACCATATATTTT. Translating gives CASEVGFSGNTIYF.

The V gene is TRBV28, the J gene TRBJ1-2, with D tentatively TRBD1 (5 bases). The CDR3 loop spans 12 amino acids. Per germline, CDR1 MDHEN and CDR2 SYDVKM. The ends were cut back, 5 bases at V and 7 bases at J, with 11 bases in the middle. In DNA, the CDR3 is TGTGCCAGCAGTAGCCCAGGGCCTGGCTACACCTTC. It is translated as CASSSPGPGYTF.

The rearrangement uses TRBV10-3 and TRBJ2-1; TRBD1 is a possible D gene (5 bases). CDR1 and CDR2 (germline): ENHRY, SYGVKD. The CDR3 length is 14 residues. V was pared by 3 bases and J by 2 bases, with 8 bases between. The CDR3 coding sequence is TGTGCCATCAGTGAAAGACAGCCCTACAATGAGCAGTTCTTC. Its translation is CAISERQPYNEQFF.

At least ten counts were recorded for this clonotype. This chain links TRBV5-1 with TRBJ1-5; 7 bases match TRBD1. The CDR3 consists of 13 residues. With 5 bases clipped from V and 5 bases from J, the junction kept 4 bases outside the gene matches. CDR1 is SGHRS and CDR2 is YFSETQ in the germline V gene. The CDR3 DNA sequence: TGCGCCAGCAGTTTGACAGGGTATCAGCCCCAGCATTTT. As protein: CASSLTGYQPQHF.

This clonotype was seen at least ten times. The chain couples TRBV29-1 to TRBJ2-3, with 7 nucleotides matching TRBD2. Germline trimming cut 7 bases from V and 6 bases from J; bases unmatched to any gene: 13. This CDR3 is 14 amino acids long. Germline CDR1 SQVTM, CDR2 ANQGSEA. CDR3 protein: CSAPNYGLGDTQYF. The DNA for the CDR3 is TGCAGCGCCCCGAACTACGGACTAGGTGATACGCAGTATTTT.

V gene TRBV7-2 combines with J gene TRBJ1-6; D call uncertain. Germline V gene data show CDR1 as SGHTA and CDR2 as FQGNSA. The CDR3 is 13 amino acids. Deletions cut 7 bases from V and 4 bases from J, with 8 bases between. In DNA form, the CDR3 reads TGTGCCAGCAATCGGTATTATAATTCACCCCTCCACTTT. Translating gives CASNRYYNSPLHF.

This clonotype was counted at least ten times. The CDR3 DNA reads as TGTGCCAGCAGTTCCACAGGGCCGGAGCAGTTCTTC. It codes for CASSSTGPEQFF. The gene calls are TRBV12-3 or TRBV12-4 and TRBJ2-1; the D gene is possibly TRBD1 (6 bases). V was pared by 4 bases and J by 10 bases, with 11 bases between. The CDR3 spans 12 residues.

There are many counts of this clonotype. The chain recombines TRBV12-3 or TRBV12-4 with TRBJ1-2; no definite D call. The CDR3 sequence is 16 residues long. The ends were cut back, 6 bases at V and 8 bases at J, with 25 bases in the middle. The CDR3 DNA is TGTGCCAGCAGCACCCTAGGGCAAGGGTACCCCCTCGGCTACACCTTC. It specifies CASSTLGQGYPLGYTF.